This is a list of T cell receptor beta chains from one sample in a study of T cells in localized non-small cell lung cancer. Some clones are missing from TCRdb's copy, which holds only in-frame ones; the method was immunoSEQ multiplex PCR. The sample includes 70,000 to 75,000 clones, around 84% of them seen just once. Source: peripheral blood, taken before any cancer treatment. These receptors all come from a female donor aged 60 or older with stage I lung adenocarcinoma. Each CDR3 is given with its conserved first and last residue. Fields, in order: V gene, D gene, J gene, clone size, CDR3 DNA, CDR3 protein. D genes are given only for firm matches. For some rows the clone size is stated as once, few or many, or as a class when expanded; others skip it.

TRBV7-3	-	TRBJ2-1	-	TGTGCCAGCAGCTTAGAGGATAGCGGCTACAATGAGCAGTTCTTC	CASSLEDSGYNEQFF
TRBV5-6	-	TRBJ2-7	-	TGTGCCAGCAGCTTGCCCTTAGCCTACGAGCAGTACTTC	CASSLPLAYEQYF
TRBV6-5	-	TRBJ1-1	few	TGTGCCAGCAGAGACAGAATGAACACTGAAGCTTTCTTT	CASRDRMNTEAFF
TRBV18	TRBD1	TRBJ2-2	-	TGTGCCAGCTTAAAAGACAGGGAAGGCGGGGAGCTGTTTTTT	CASLKDREGGELFF
TRBV5-1	-	TRBJ1-3	once	TGCGCCAGCAGCTTGGACGGAAACTCTGGAAACACCATATATTTT	CASSLDGNSGNTIYF
TRBV5-1	-	TRBJ2-7	-	TGCGCCAGCAGCTTCGGAAGCACCCCCTACGAGCAGTACTTC	CASSFGSTPYEQYF
TRBV29-1	-	TRBJ2-7	-	TGCAGCGTTGAAGGGGCAACAGGGTACGAGCAGTACTTC	CSVEGATGYEQYF
TRBV4-1	TRBD1	TRBJ1-2	few	TGCGCCAGCAGCCAAGATACAGGGGCCGTCGTGGGTGGCTACACCTTC	CASSQDTGAVVGGYTF
TRBV5-6	-	TRBJ2-1	-	TGTGCCAGCAGCTTGGGGTTGGGACGGGGCTACAATGAGCAGTTCTTC	CASSLGLGRGYNEQFF
TRBV27	-	TRBJ1-1	-	TGTGCCAGCAGTTTATCGGCATTCACTGAAGCTTTCTTT	CASSLSAFTEAFF
TRBV10-3	-	TRBJ2-2	few	TGTGCCACGAGAGGAGGGGGGTTGGAATATGCCGGGGAGCTGTTTTTT	CATRGGGLEYAGELFF
TRBV6-1	-	TRBJ2-2	-	TGTGCCAGCAGTCGGGGAGAATTTGGCGGGGAGCTGTTTTTT	CASSRGEFGGELFF
TRBV4-2	-	TRBJ2-5	-	TGTGCCAGCAGCCAAGACCCGGGACAGCCGGCCGGGGGGGAGACCCAGTACTTC	CASSQDPGQPAGGETQYF
TRBV5-6	-	TRBJ1-6	few	TGTGCCAGCAGCTTGGTATTGGCAGGAATAGGGAGTTCACCCCTCCACTTT	CASSLVLAGIGSSPLHF
TRBV5-1	TRBD1	TRBJ2-5	-	TGCGCCAGCAGTCCAAGGGGACAGGGAGCAGAGACCCAGTACTTC	CASSPRGQGAETQYF
TRBV5-4	-	TRBJ2-1	-	TGTGCCAGCGGATCAACGGGAGCGAAAAGGAATGAGCAGTTCTTC	CASGSTGAKRNEQFF
TRBV4-2	TRBD2	TRBJ2-2	few	TGTGCCAGCAGCCGAGAGGTACTAGCGGGAGGGAGGAACACCGGGGAGCTGTTTTTT	CASSREVLAGGRNTGELFF
TRBV7-8	-	TRBJ1-6	-	TGTGCCAGCAGCTTAGTGGAGGGGTATTCACCCCTCCACTTT	CASSLVEGYSPLHF
TRBV18	TRBD2	TRBJ2-1	-	TGTGCCAGCTCACCGTGGCTAGCGGATTCCTACAATGAGCAGTTCTTC	CASSPWLADSYNEQFF
TRBV11-2	-	TRBJ2-1	-	TGTGCCAGCAGCTTAGATCACACCGGGAACAATGAGCAGTTCTTC	CASSLDHTGNNEQFF
TRBV7-9	TRBD2	TRBJ2-2	-	TGTGCCAGCAGCGCCATTACTAGCGGGAGTAACACCGGGGAGCTGTTTTTT	CASSAITSGSNTGELFF
TRBV7-9	-	TRBJ2-7	once	TGTGCCAGCAGCTTAGGGGGAGCGAACCACGAGCAGTACTTC	CASSLGGANHEQYF
TRBV27	TRBD1	TRBJ1-2	-	TGTGCCAGCAGTCCTCGACAGGGGTATGGCTACACCTTC	CASSPRQGYGYTF